This is a list of T cell receptor beta chains from one sample in a study of T cell responses to AZD1222 COVID-19 vaccine. Clones were sequenced by immunoSEQ multiplex PCR, and TCRdb holds only the in-frame ones, with some missing. The profile covers about 35,000 clones, with 85% to 90% appearing a single time and approximately 9.9% taken by the ten largest. The sample consisted of peripheral blood, taken 28 days after the second AZD1222 dose. Receptor source: an adult who received the AZD1222 COVID-19 vaccine. CDR3s include the opening cysteine and the closing phenylalanine or tryptophan. The D gene is left open where the match is weak. A clone size is listed for some rows: how often the clone was seen (once, few, many), or a class if it is expanded.

>13|TRBJ2-6|-|-|TRBV12-3/TRBV12-4
CASSGSGANVLTF
TGTGCCAGCAGTGGGTCTGGGGCCAACGTCCTGACTTTC
>16|TRBJ2-6|-|-|TRBV19
CASSTSGRGGANVLTF
TGTGCCAGTAGTACGTCTGGTAGGGGTGGGGCCAACGTCCTGACTTTC
>16|TRBJ1-5|-|-|TRBV28
CASSLAGPYSNQPQHF
TGTGCCAGCAGTTTGGCAGGGCCCTATAGCAATCAGCCCCAGCATTTT
>14|TRBJ2-4|-|-|TRBV6-5
CASRGSETKNIQYF
TGTGCCAGCAGGGGCAGCGAGACCAAAAACATTCAGTACTTC
>17|TRBJ1-5|-|-|TRBV21-1
CASSKAPGAGRDQPQHF
TGTGCCAGCAGCAAAGCCCCCGGGGCAGGGAGGGATCAGCCCCAGCATTTT
>14|TRBJ2-5|-|-|TRBV2
CASRDPLSQETQYF
TGTGCCAGCAGGGACCCCTTGAGCCAAGAGACCCAGTACTTC
>20|TRBJ1-5|TRBD1|-|TRBV4-2
CASSRALGTGGPNSNQPQHF
TGTGCCAGCAGTCGGGCCTTGGGGACAGGGGGTCCCAATAGCAATCAGCCCCAGCATTTT
>14|TRBJ1-1|-|-|TRBV19
CASSTGTGNTEAFF
TGTGCCAGTAGTACCGGGACGGGGAACACTGAAGCTTTCTTT
>15|TRBJ2-7|-|-|TRBV27
CASRRTGTDSYEQYF
TGTGCCAGCAGACGGACCGGGACGGATTCCTACGAGCAGTACTTC
>16|TRBJ2-2|-|-|TRBV18
CASSPTTGRGTGELFF
TGTGCCAGCTCACCAACTACCGGCAGGGGTACCGGGGAGCTGTTTTTT
>16|TRBJ2-3|TRBD2|-|TRBV5-1
CASRAGTSGLTDTQYF
TGCGCCAGCAGAGCCGGGACTAGCGGCCTCACAGATACGCAGTATTTT
>16|TRBJ2-5|-|-|TRBV19
CASSGSGTKGGWTQYF
TGTGCCAGTAGTGGGTCCGGGACTAAGGGGGGGTGGACCCAGTACTTC
>16|TRBJ1-1|TRBD1|-|TRBV5-1
CASSLWAGGTNTEAFF
TGCGCCAGCAGCTTATGGGCAGGGGGGACGAACACTGAAGCTTTCTTT
>14|TRBJ2-7|-|-|TRBV7-2
CASSLESGRSEQYF
TGTGCCAGCAGCTTAGAGTCGGGTAGGTCCGAGCAGTACTTC
>16|TRBJ2-2|TRBD1|-|TRBV7-2
CASSLIGGQGTGELFF
TGTGCCAGCAGCTTAATAGGGGGACAGGGGACCGGGGAGCTGTTTTTT
>15|TRBJ1-4|-|once|TRBV5-5
CASSLLTGLDEKLFF
TGTGCCAGCAGCTTGTTAACGGGATTAGATGAAAAACTGTTTTTT
>15|TRBJ1-1|-|few|TRBV4-2
CASSLGTRGITEAFF
TGTGCCAGCAGCCTGGGAACTAGGGGGATCACTGAAGCTTTCTTT
>12|TRBJ2-3|-|-|TRBV7-3
CASSPRGDTQYF
TGTGCCAGCAGCCCTAGGGGAGATACGCAGTATTTT
>13|TRBJ2-1|-|-|TRBV11-2
CASSLMLHNEQFF
TGTGCCAGCAGCCTCATGCTCCACAATGAGCAGTTCTTC
>12|TRBJ1-2|-|once|TRBV30
CAWSVVRNGYTF
TGTGCCTGGAGTGTAGTTCGTAATGGCTACACCTTC
>15|TRBJ1-5|TRBD1|-|TRBV7-2
CASSPQTGGNQPQHF
TGTGCCAGCAGCCCGCAAACAGGGGGCAATCAGCCCCAGCATTTT
>14|TRBJ1-2|TRBD1|-|TRBV2
CASERTGANYGYTF
TGTGCCAGCGAAAGGACAGGAGCTAACTATGGCTACACCTTC
>15|TRBJ1-1|-|-|TRBV5-1
CASSLDGASNTEAFF
TGCGCCAGCAGCTTGGATGGGGCTTCAAACACTGAAGCTTTCTTT
>16|TRBJ2-7|TRBD2|few|TRBV6-1
CASSAGLAGENYEQYF
TGTGCCAGCAGTGCGGGACTAGCGGGGGAGAACTACGAGCAGTACTTC
>16|TRBJ2-1|-|-|TRBV3-1/TRBV3-2
CASSQEGLYGNGEQFF
TGTGCCAGCAGCCAAGAAGGACTGTACGGTAACGGTGAGCAGTTCTTC
>15|TRBJ2-5|TRBD1|-|TRBV7-2
CASRPDRGARETQYF
TGTGCCAGCAGACCTGACAGGGGGGCCCGGGAGACCCAGTACTTC
>15|TRBJ1-6|-|once|TRBV19
CASSIGGHNNSPLHF
TGTGCCAGTAGTATAGGGGGACATAATAATTCACCCCTCCACTTT
>17|TRBJ1-5|TRBD1|-|TRBV6-2/TRBV6-3
CASSSPEDGAQGEPQHF
TGTGCCAGCAGTTCCCCCGAGGACGGAGCACAGGGGGAGCCCCAGCATTTT